This T cell receptor beta chain came from a study of T cell repertoires in cytomegalovirus infection. This clonotype appeared many times. Its antigen remains unidentified. Losses at the gene ends were 7 bases for V and 7 bases for J; bases not matched to a gene: 9. The CDR3 is 15 amino acids. Germline V lookup: CDR1 MDHEN, CDR2 SYDVKM. Findings of the study overall: Individuals carrying CMV plus the relevant HLA were identified by cumulative frequency of public TCR beta families.

One entry per CDR3 protein results from TCRdb running MiXCR on the reads. The sample has 150,000 to 200,000 distinct CDR3 sequences, about a sixth seen once. Sequencing was carried out using CD8+ T cells from PBMCs. The clonotype originates from a human donor in good health (CMV status not recorded). Some clones in this sample may be carry-over from other donors' samples. The chain employs TRBV28 and TRBJ2-1, with TRBD2 matching 11 bases. The CDR3 here is CASTMTSGNLNEQFF. The CDR3 DNA follows: TGTGCCAGCACCATGACTAGCGGGAACCTTAATGAGCAGTTCTTC. Filled out from reference TRBV28 and TRBJ2-1, the complete variable domain reads DVKVTQSSRYLVKRTGEKVFLECVQDMDHENMFWYRQDPGLGLRLIYFSYDVKMKEKGDIPEGYSVSREKKERFSLILESASTNQTSMYLCASTMTSGNLNEQFFGPGTRLTVL.